These 22 T cell receptor beta chains came from one sample sequenced in a study of blood T cell repertoires in COVID-19. Repertoires were generated with immunoSEQ multiplex PCR, while TCRdb's copy carries only in-frame clones and drops some. This sample has about 53,000 clones, with roughly nine tenths found just once. Sequencing input: peripheral blood. Receptors were obtained from a man in his 60s with active COVID-19.

The V and J genes are TRBV28 and TRBJ2-5, with D hard to call. The CDR3 totals 12 residues. With 7 bases removed from V and 1 base from J, the gap between germline ends came to 7 bases. Germline V gene sequence: CDR1 MDHEN, CDR2 SYDVKM. The CDR3 DNA reads TGTGCCAGCACTAGTGGCCAAGAGACCCAGTACTTC. Amino acid sequence: CASTSGQETQYF. Based on the CDR3 plus reference TRBV28 and TRBJ2-5, the full variable domain is DVKVTQSSRYLVKRTGEKVFLECVQDMDHENMFWYRQDPGLGLRLIYFSYDVKMKEKGDIPEGYSVSREKKERFSLILESASTNQTSMYLCASTSGQETQYFGPGTRLLVL.

This sequence joins TRBV30 and TRBJ2-3; 9 bases match TRBD2. In germline, CDR1 is GTSNPN, CDR2 SVGIG (reference sequence). The trim removed 3 bases at V and 4 bases at J, leaving 5 bases unmatched. The CDR3 has 14 amino acids. The CDR3 is CAWRRLAGPDTQYF. The CDR3 region has the DNA TGTGCCTGGAGGCGGCTAGCGGGACCAGATACGCAGTATTTT.

CDR3 loop: CASSLGFQNTEAFF. Written as DNA, the CDR3 is TGTGCCAGCAGCTTAGGTTTCCAGAACACTGAAGCTTTCTTT. V usage is TRBV11-2 and J usage is TRBJ1-1; no clear D gene. The CDR3 extends over 14 amino acids. CDR1 is SGHAT and CDR2 is FQNNGV in the germline V gene. Trimming shortened V by 1 base and J by 1 base, and 7 bases separated the two germline ends.

CDR3 residues: CASSLGGQGATYEQYF. The CDR3 DNA follows: TGTGCCAGCAGCTTGGGGGGGCAGGGCGCTACATACGAGCAGTACTTC. The chain couples TRBV5-4 to TRBJ2-7; tentative D call: TRBD1 (6 bases). V was clipped by 0 bases and J by 4 bases, with 17 bases between them. Germline V CDR1 and CDR2: SGHNT, YYREEE (reference sequence). The CDR3 is 16 amino acids.

This chain connects TRBV7-2 to TRBJ2-5; 11 bases are a match to TRBD2. CDR3 size: 15 residues. CDR1 SGHTA and CDR2 FQGNSA come from the germline V gene. Trimming cost V 1 base and J 4 bases; bases outside gene matches: 2. The CDR3 reads CASSLGGLAGETQYF. In DNA form, the CDR3 reads TGTGCCAGCAGCTTAGGAGGACTAGCGGGAGAGACCCAGTACTTC.

This sequence joins TRBV12-3 or TRBV12-4 and TRBJ1-5; no firm D call. This CDR3 has 12 amino acids. Trimming cost V 2 bases and J 6 bases, with 5 bases left between them. CDR3 sequence (DNA): TGTGCCAGCAGTTTATTCCGTCAGCCCCAGCATTTT. This sequence encodes CASSLFRQPQHF.

The V gene is TRBV19, the J gene TRBJ1-2; D unclear. V was pared by 4 bases and J by 4 bases, with 7 bases between. The CDR3 consists of 12 residues. The V gene's germline CDR1 is LNHDA and CDR2 SQIVND (reference sequence). The CDR3 nucleotides read TGTGCCAGTAGTACACTCCTCTATGGCTACACCTTC. It yields the protein CASSTLLYGYTF.

The chain employs TRBV6-2 or TRBV6-3 and TRBJ2-3; 12 bases are a match to TRBD2. Germline V lookup: CDR1 MNHEY, CDR2 SVGEGT. The CDR3 is 19 residues long. Trimming took 5 bases from V and 1 from J; bases not matched to a gene: 13. The CDR3 DNA sequence: TGTGCCAGCAGTACAGGGTTTCGGACTAGCGGGAACGGCACAGATACGCAGTATTTT. Encoded protein: CASSTGFRTSGNGTDTQYF.

The V call is TRBV7-2, the J call TRBJ1-6; D ambiguous. Between the trimmed V and J ends, which lost 5 bases and 10 bases, there was a span of 9 bases. The CDR3 has 12 residues. Germline assignment: CDR1 SGHTA and CDR2 FQGNSA. The CDR3 nucleotides read TGTGCCAGCAGCCCAGGATCGTCACCCCTCCACTTT. Protein: CASSPGSSPLHF.

This sequence joins TRBV2 and TRBJ2-3; D might be TRBD2 (5 bases). This CDR3 comprises 13 residues. Trimming pared 3 bases from V and 4 bases from J, leaving 8 bases between. Germline values: CDR1 SNHLY, CDR2 FYNNEI. Written as DNA, the CDR3 is TGTGCCAGCAGTGAGCTAGCTGCAGATACGCAGTATTTT. Its protein product is CASSELAADTQYF.

The rearrangement uses TRBV7-3 and TRBJ1-6; D possibly corresponds to TRBD1 (6 bases). Per the germline V gene, CDR1 is SGHTA and CDR2 is FQGTGA. V lost 3 bases, J lost 7 bases, and 10 bases lay in between. The CDR3 is made up of 14 amino acids. The CDR3: CASSFGGPNSPLHF. The CDR3 nucleotides are TGTGCCAGCAGCTTCGGGGGGCCCAATTCACCCCTCCACTTT.

This clone was found once. The chain couples TRBV4-1 to TRBJ2-1, with 11 positions matching TRBD2. This CDR3 comprises 15 residues. The germline CDR1 and CDR2 sequences are MGHRA and YSYEKL. The J segment lost 7 bases and the V segment lost 1 base, leaving 3 bases of the junction unmatched. The CDR3 loop is CASSQGWTSGNEQFF. The CDR3 region has the DNA TGCGCCAGCAGCCAAGGGTGGACTAGCGGGAATGAGCAGTTCTTC.

This rearrangement joins TRBV2 to TRBJ2-7; a possible D gene is TRBD2 (6 bases). The V gene's germline CDR1 is SNHLY and CDR2 FYNNEI. With 6 bases removed from V and 4 bases from J, the gap between germline ends came to 19 bases. The CDR3 covers 15 residues. CDR3 residues: CASREPGAGIYEQYF. The CDR3 nucleotides read TGTGCCAGCAGGGAGCCGGGAGCAGGGATTTACGAGCAGTACTTC.

The chain recombines TRBV28 with TRBJ1-4, with 7 nucleotides matching TRBD1. Germline CDR1 reads MDHEN; CDR2 reads SYDVKM. V lost 6 bases to trimming and J lost 7 bases; unmatched junction nucleotides: 8. The CDR3 covers 14 residues. CDR3 DNA: TGTGCCAGCAGCCGTGGACAGGCGGGTGAAAAACTGTTTTTT. Its translation is CASSRGQAGEKLFF.

The genes are TRBV7-2 and TRBJ2-3; a weak D match, TRBD1 (5 bases). This CDR3 contains 15 residues. Between the trimmed V and J ends, which lost 5 bases and 2 bases, there was a span of 14 bases. Per germline, CDR1 SGHTA and CDR2 FQGNSA. The DNA for the CDR3 is TGTGCCAGCAGCCTGGTGGGGCGGCCCACAGATACGCAGTATTTT. Amino acids: CASSLVGRPTDTQYF.

V is TRBV6-1 and J is TRBJ2-6; weak D call: TRBD2 (6 bases). Germline V gene lookup returns CDR1 MNHNS and CDR2 SASEGT. The CDR3 extends over 17 amino acids. Between the trimmed V and J ends, which lost 1 base and 3 bases, there was a span of 13 bases. The CDR3 coding sequence is TGTGCCAGCAGTGAAGATCGGCGGGGAAATGGGGCCAACGTCCTGACTTTC. Translating it yields CASSEDRRGNGANVLTF.

The V gene is TRBV28, the J gene TRBJ1-2; 7 positions match TRBD1. The CDR3 runs 14 residues. Germline-derived CDR1 and CDR2 are MDHEN and SYDVKM. Trimming cost V 5 bases and J 2 bases; bases outside gene matches: 5. The CDR3 sequence: CASSRQGRNYGYTF. Here the CDR3 DNA reads TGTGCCAGCAGTAGACAGGGTCGGAACTATGGCTACACCTTC.

This clone occurred once. J is TRBJ2-6 and V is TRBV18; TRBD1 agrees at 9 bases. CDR3 size: 16 residues. Unmatched junction bases numbered 7, after V lost 5 bases and J lost 5 bases. The germline V gene encodes CDR1 KGHSH and CDR2 LQKENI. The CDR3 nucleotides are TGTGCCAGCTCAATACGACAGGGGGGAAGGGCCAACGTCCTGACTTTC. Translated, it gives CASSIRQGGRANVLTF.

The chain links TRBV29-1 to TRBJ2-5; D might be TRBD1 (6 bases). Germline V gene lookup returns CDR1 SQVTM and CDR2 ANQGSEA. Trimming pared 4 bases from V and 6 bases from J, leaving 9 bases between. The CDR3 spans 11 residues. Written as DNA, the CDR3 is TGCAGCGTTGGCAGGGGAAAGACCCAGTACTTC. It specifies CSVGRGKTQYF.

The chain is built from TRBV11-2 and TRBJ2-4; D possibly corresponds to TRBD1 (6 bases). This CDR3 region has 14 residues. Looked up from germline, CDR1 is SGHAT and CDR2 is FQNNGV. Between the trimmed V and J ends, which lost 1 base and 8 bases, there was a span of 12 bases. CDR3 coding DNA: TGTGCCAGCAGCTTAGTGGCAGGGGTGGACATTCAGTACTTC. It specifies CASSLVAGVDIQYF.

The CDR3 region has the DNA TGTGCCAGCAGTATAGCGGGCCCCTCCTACGAGCAGTACTTC. Translation gives CASSIAGPSYEQYF. The chain employs TRBV6-5 and TRBJ2-7; 7 bases line up with TRBD2. J lost 0 bases, V lost 5 bases, and 4 bases had no gene match. CDR3 size: 14 residues. The germline gives CDR1 MNHEY, CDR2 SVGAGI.

The gene calls are TRBV15 and TRBJ2-7; TRBD2 agrees at 10 bases. The CDR3 is made up of 18 amino acids. V gave up 0 bases and J gave up 1 base; unmatched junction bases: 9. Germline V gene data show CDR1 as LNHNV and CDR2 as YYDKDF (reference sequence). In nucleotides, the CDR3 is TGTGCCACCAGCAGAGATTATTCAGTAGCGGGAGGATCCTACGAGCAGTACTTC. Residues: CATSRDYSVAGGSYEQYF.